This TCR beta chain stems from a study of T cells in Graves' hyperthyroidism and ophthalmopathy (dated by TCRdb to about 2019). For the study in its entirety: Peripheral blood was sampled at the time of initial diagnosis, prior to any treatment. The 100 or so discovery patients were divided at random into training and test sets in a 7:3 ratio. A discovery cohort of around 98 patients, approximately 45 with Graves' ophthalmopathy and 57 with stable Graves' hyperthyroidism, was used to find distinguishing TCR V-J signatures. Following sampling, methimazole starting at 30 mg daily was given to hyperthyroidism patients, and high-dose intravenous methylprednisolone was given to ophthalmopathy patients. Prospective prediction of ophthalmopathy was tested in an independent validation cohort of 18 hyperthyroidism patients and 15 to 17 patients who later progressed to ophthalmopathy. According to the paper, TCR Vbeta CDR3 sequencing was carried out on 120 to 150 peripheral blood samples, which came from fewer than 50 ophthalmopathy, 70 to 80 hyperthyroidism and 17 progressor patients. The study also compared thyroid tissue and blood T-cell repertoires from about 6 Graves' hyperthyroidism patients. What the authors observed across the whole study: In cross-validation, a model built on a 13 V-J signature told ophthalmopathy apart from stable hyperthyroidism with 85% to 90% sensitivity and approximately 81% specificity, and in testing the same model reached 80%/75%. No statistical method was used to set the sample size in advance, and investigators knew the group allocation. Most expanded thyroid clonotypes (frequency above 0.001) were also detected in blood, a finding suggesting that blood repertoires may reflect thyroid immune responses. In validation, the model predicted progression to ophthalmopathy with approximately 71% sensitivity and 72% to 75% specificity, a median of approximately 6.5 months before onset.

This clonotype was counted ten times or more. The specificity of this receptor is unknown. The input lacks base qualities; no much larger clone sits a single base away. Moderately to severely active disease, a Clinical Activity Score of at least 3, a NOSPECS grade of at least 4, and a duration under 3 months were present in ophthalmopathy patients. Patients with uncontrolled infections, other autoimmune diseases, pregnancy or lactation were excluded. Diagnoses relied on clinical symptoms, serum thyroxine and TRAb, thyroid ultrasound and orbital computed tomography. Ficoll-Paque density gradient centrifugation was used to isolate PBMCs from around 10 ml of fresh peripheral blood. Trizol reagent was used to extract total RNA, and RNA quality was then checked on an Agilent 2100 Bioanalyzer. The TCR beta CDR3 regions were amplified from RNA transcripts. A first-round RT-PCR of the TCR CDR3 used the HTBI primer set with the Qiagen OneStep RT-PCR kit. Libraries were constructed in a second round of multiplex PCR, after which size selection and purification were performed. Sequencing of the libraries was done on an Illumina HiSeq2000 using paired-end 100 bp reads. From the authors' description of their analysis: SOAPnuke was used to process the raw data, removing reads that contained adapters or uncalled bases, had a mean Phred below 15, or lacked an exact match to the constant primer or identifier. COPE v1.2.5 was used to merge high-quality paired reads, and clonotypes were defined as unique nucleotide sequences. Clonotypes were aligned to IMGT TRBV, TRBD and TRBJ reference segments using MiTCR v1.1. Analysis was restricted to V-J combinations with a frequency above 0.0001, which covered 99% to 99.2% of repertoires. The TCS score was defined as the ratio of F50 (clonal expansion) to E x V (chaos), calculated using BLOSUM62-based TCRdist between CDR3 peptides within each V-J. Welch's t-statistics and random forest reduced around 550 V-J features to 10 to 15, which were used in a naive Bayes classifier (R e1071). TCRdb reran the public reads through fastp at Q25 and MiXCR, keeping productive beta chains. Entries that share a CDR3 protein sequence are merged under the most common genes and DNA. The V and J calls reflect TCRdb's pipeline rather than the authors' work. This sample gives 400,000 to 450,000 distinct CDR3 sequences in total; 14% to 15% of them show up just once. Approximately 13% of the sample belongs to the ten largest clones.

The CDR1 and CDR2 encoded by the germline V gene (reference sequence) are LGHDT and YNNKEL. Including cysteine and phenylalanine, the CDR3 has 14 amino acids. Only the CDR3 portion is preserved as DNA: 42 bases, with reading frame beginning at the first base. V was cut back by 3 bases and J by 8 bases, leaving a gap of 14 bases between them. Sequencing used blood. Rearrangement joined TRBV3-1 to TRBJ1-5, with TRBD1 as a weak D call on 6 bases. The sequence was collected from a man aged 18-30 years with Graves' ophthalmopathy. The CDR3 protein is CASSQNRVEEPQHF. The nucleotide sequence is TGTGCCAGCAGCCAGAACAGGGTTGAAGAGCCCCAGCATTTT.